These 18 T cell receptor beta chains were sequenced from one sample in a study of T-cell reconstitution after alpha-beta-depleted transplantation in children. Unique molecular identifiers were used to barcode this TCRbeta library. TCRdb passed the PCR reads through MiXCR, listing each CDR3 protein once. The repertoire has more than 200,000 distinct CDR3 sequences, roughly 26% of them found once; the top ten carry roughly 2.6%. Sequencing was performed on PBMCs, taken before TCRalphabeta/CD19-depleted stem cell transplant. The receptor source for this set is a girl aged 2 to 10 with Fanconi anemia, due to receive a stem cell transplant.

The V gene is TRBV6-2 or TRBV6-3, the J gene TRBJ2-1; 12 bases line up with TRBD2. This CDR3 comprises 19 residues. The junction had 8 bases not matched to a gene; V was cut back by 2 bases and J by 0 bases. Germline V gene data show CDR1 as MNHEY and CDR2 as SVGEGT. The CDR3 DNA follows: TGTGCCAGCAGTTACCCCATCCTAGCGGGAGGGAGCTCCTACAATGAGCAGTTCTTC. It translates to CASSYPILAGGSSYNEQFF.

The chain uses TRBV12-3 or TRBV12-4 and TRBJ2-2, with TRBD2 matching over 14 bases. With V trimmed by 7 bases and J by 4 bases, 5 bases remained unmatched. The CDR3 is 16 residues long. Here the CDR3 reads CASTRGLAGVTGELFF. The CDR3 DNA follows: TGTGCCAGCACTCGGGGACTAGCGGGAGTCACCGGGGAGCTGTTTTTT.

The genes are TRBV7-2 and TRBJ2-7; 8 bases agree with TRBD2. The CDR3 extends over 17 amino acids. Trimming took 0 bases from V and 2 from J; bases not matched to a gene: 9. Germline-derived CDR1 and CDR2 are SGHTA and FQGNSA. The DNA for the CDR3 is TGTGCCAGCAGCTTAGCGGTTGGGCTAGCGGGTGCCTACGAGCAGTACTTC. Amino acid sequence: CASSLAVGLAGAYEQYF.

The rearrangement joins TRBV12-3 or TRBV12-4 to TRBJ2-2, with TRBD1 identical over 9 bases. The trim removed 6 bases at V and 1 base at J, leaving 3 bases unmatched. The CDR3 is 15 amino acids. This CDR3 is CASSHRGLNTGELFF. The CDR3 nucleotides read TGTGCCAGCAGCCACAGGGGGCTGAACACCGGGGAGCTGTTTTTT.

V usage is TRBV7-6 and J usage is TRBJ2-7; 10 nucleotides match TRBD2. Losses at the gene ends were 1 base for V and 1 base for J; bases not matched to a gene: 4. The CDR3 covers 16 residues. The germline V gene has CDR1 SGHVS and CDR2 FNYEAQ. CDR3: CASSLELAGSSYEQYF. Written as DNA, the CDR3 is TGTGCCAGCAGCTTAGAACTAGCGGGAAGTTCCTACGAGCAGTACTTC.

The V and J genes are TRBV4-1 and TRBJ2-3; no firm D call. Germline assignment: CDR1 MGHRA and CDR2 YSYEKL. The CDR3 spans 13 residues. V lost 0 bases and J lost 7, with 8 bases in between. The CDR3, as DNA: TGCGCCAGCAGCCAAGATCGAGGACATACGCAGTATTTT. Amino acid sequence: CASSQDRGHTQYF.

The rearrangement uses TRBV29-1 and TRBJ2-5, with D possibly matching TRBD1 (5 bases). The ends were cut back, 0 bases at V and 5 bases at J, with 10 bases in the middle. The germline CDR1 and CDR2 sequences are SQVTM and ANQGSEA. The CDR3 is 13 residues long. This CDR3 is CSVEDGKGETQYF. The CDR3 nucleotides are TGCAGCGTTGAAGATGGAAAGGGGGAGACCCAGTACTTC. The full variable domain, rest sourced from reference TRBV29-1 and TRBJ2-5, is SAVISQKPSRDICQRGTSLTIQCQVDSQVTMMFWYRQQPGQSLTLIATANQGSEATYESGFVIDKFPISRPNLTFSTLTVSNMSPEDSSIYLCSVEDGKGETQYFGPGTRLLVL.

The chain has TRBV20-1 and TRBJ2-1; D is uncertain. V was shortened by 3 bases and J by 0 bases, with 6 bases between the two germline ends. Germline V gives CDR1 DFQATT, CDR2 SNEGSKA (reference sequence). The CDR3 spans 13 residues. The CDR3 loop is CSASISSYNEQFF. The CDR3 region has the DNA TGCAGTGCTAGTATTAGCTCCTACAATGAGCAGTTCTTC.

The V and J genes are TRBV12-3 or TRBV12-4 and TRBJ2-6; 8 nucleotides match TRBD2. The J segment lost 1 base and the V segment lost 5 bases, leaving 7 bases of the junction unmatched. CDR3 size: 17 residues. CDR3 DNA sequence: TGTGCCAGCAGTAATCGGGGACTAGGATCTGGGGCCAACGTCCTGACTTTC. It yields the protein CASSNRGLGSGANVLTF.

This clonotype was detected ten times or more. The CDR3 DNA sequence: TGTGCCAGCAGCGTACGTGGCAGGGAAGGGGACACTGAAGCTTTCTTT. This encodes CASSVRGREGDTEAFF. The gene calls are TRBV7-9 and TRBJ1-1, with D possibly TRBD1 on 5 matching bases. V was cut by 5 bases and J by 3 bases, with 19 bases left in between. The germline V gene has CDR1 SEHNR and CDR2 FQNEAQ (reference sequence). The CDR3 spans 16 residues.

Ten or more counts support this clonotype. V is TRBV15 and J is TRBJ2-7; 12 bases line up with TRBD2. The CDR3 has 19 residues. V lost 3 bases and J lost 3; bases outside the gene matches: 15. Germline loops: CDR1 LNHNV, CDR2 YYDKDF (reference sequence). The DNA for the CDR3 is TGTGCCACCAGCAGGCCGCTACTAGCGGGGGGTTCCATCTTCTACGAGCAGTACTTC. Its protein product is CATSRPLLAGGSIFYEQYF.

This clonotype has at least ten counts. The chain carries TRBV5-1 and TRBJ2-7, with 11 bases that match TRBD2. There are 19 residues in the CDR3. Per the germline V gene, CDR1 is SGHRS and CDR2 is YFSETQ. The junction had 13 bases not matched to a gene; V was cut back by 1 base and J by 1 base. The DNA for the CDR3 is TGCGCCAGCAGCTTGAAGGATAGCGGGAGGGCCCTTAATTCCTACGAGCAGTACTTC. As protein: CASSLKDSGRALNSYEQYF.

V and J are TRBV5-1 and TRBJ2-7; TRBD1 matches at 8 bases. Germline-derived CDR1 and CDR2 are SGHRS and YFSETQ. The CDR3 length is 14 residues. V trimming: 1 base; J trimming: 3 bases; junction bases outside the gene matches: 3. In DNA form, the CDR3 reads TGCGCCAGCAGCTTGACGGACAGGGACTACGAGCAGTACTTC. Protein: CASSLTDRDYEQYF.

CDR3 nucleotide sequence: TGTGGAGGGACAGGGGAAGACTCCTACGAGCAGTACTTC. Translated, it gives CGGTGEDSYEQYF. The J gene is TRBJ2-7, the V gene TRBV6-6; 10 bases line up with TRBD1. CDR1 MNHNY and CDR2 SVGAGI come from the germline V gene (reference sequence). The CDR3 is made up of 13 amino acids.

The V call is TRBV9, the J call TRBJ2-1; D gene unclear. Germline V gene lookup returns CDR1 SGDLS and CDR2 YYNGEE. CDR3 length: 18 residues. Between the trimmed V and J ends, which lost 4 bases and 6 bases, there was a span of 26 bases. The CDR3 spells CASSPRPTQVAEPNEQFF. CDR3 DNA sequence: TGTGCCAGCAGCCCTCGACCCACCCAGGTGGCCGAACCCAATGAGCAGTTCTTC.

This clonotype was detected a few times. Being one base from a much bigger clone, this may be a read error. The V gene is TRBV20-1, the J gene TRBJ2-2, with D perhaps TRBD2 (6 bases). The CDR3 is made up of 17 amino acids. Per germline, CDR1 DFQATT and CDR2 SNEGSKA (reference sequence). The CDR3 reads CCAPKGGTALNTGELFF. CDR3 DNA sequence: TGCTGTGCTCCGAAAGGAGGGACGGCCCTTAACACCGGGGAGCTGTTTTTT.

Ten or more counts support this clonotype. The chain combines TRBV7-8 with TRBJ2-6; 7 nucleotides match TRBD2. With 2 bases clipped from V and 0 bases from J, the junction kept 7 bases outside the gene matches. CDR1 is SGHVS and CDR2 is FQNEAQ in the germline V gene. The CDR3 sequence is 18 residues long. CDR3 amino acids: CASSLWDGGYSGANVLTF. The CDR3 DNA sequence: TGTGCCAGCAGCTTATGGGACGGGGGGTACTCTGGGGCCAACGTCCTGACTTTC.

This clonotype was observed at least ten times. The genes are TRBV29-1 and TRBJ2-5; D remains unclear. Trimming shortened V by 8 bases and J by 4 bases, and 20 bases separated the two germline ends. Germline CDR1 and CDR2: SQVTM and ANQGSEA. CDR3 size: 14 residues. DNA for the CDR3: TGCAGCCATGGTTGGGGTGGTGGTGGAGAGACCCAGTACTTC. The encoded protein is CSHGWGGGGETQYF.